This is a list of T cell receptor beta chains from one sample in a study of CD8+ T cells in alopecia areata. Some clones are missing from TCRdb's copy, which holds only in-frame ones; the method was immunoSEQ multiplex PCR. The sample holds hundreds of thousands of clones, about 53% seen once. The sample here was CD4+ T cells sorted from blood, taken at week 0. These receptors were collected from a human donor with alopecia areata. Each CDR3 is given with its conserved first and last residue. D genes are given only for firm matches. The size field is filled for only some rows; it gives once, few, many or a size class.

TRBJ1-2,NA,TRBV6-6,NA,CASSYSRGESYGYTF,TGTGCCAGCAGTTACTCTAGGGGGGAGAGCTATGGCTACACCTTC
TRBJ2-3,NA,TRBV2,NA,CASVWRSSTDTQYF,TGTGCCAGCGTGTGGCGGAGTAGCACAGATACGCAGTATTTT
TRBJ2-1,NA,TRBV11-3,NA,CASSLSFESNEQFF,TGTGCCAGCAGCTTAAGCTTCGAAAGCAATGAGCAGTTCTTC
TRBJ1-1,once,TRBV23-1,NA,CASSPKLGEAFF,TGCGCCAGCAGTCCTAAACTGGGTGAAGCTTTCTTT
TRBJ1-6,NA,TRBV2,TRBD1,CASSGDRGSLNSPLHF,TGTGCCAGCAGTGGGGACAGGGGGTCGTTGAATTCACCCCTCCACTTT
TRBJ1-2,once,TRBV7-8,TRBD1,CASSPRVADRERLGYGYTF,TGTGCCAGCAGCCCAAGGGTAGCGGACAGGGAACGCCTTGGGTATGGCTACACCTTC
TRBJ2-3,NA,TRBV6-1,TRBD2,CASSPAGSGTDTQYF,TGTGCCAGCAGCCCAGCGGGGTCGGGCACAGATACGCAGTATTTT
TRBJ1-1,once,TRBV19,NA,CASRDGGSWLNTEAFF,TGTGCCAGCAGAGATGGTGGGTCCTGGCTAAACACTGAAGCTTTCTTT
TRBJ2-6,NA,TRBV29-1,NA,CSVGGYTSTGGANVLTF,TGCAGCGTCGGAGGGTACACCTCTACCGGAGGGGCCAACGTCCTGACTTTC
TRBJ1-6,NA,TRBV5-1,TRBD1,CASSLLARQGSRNSPLHF,TGCGCCAGCAGCTTGCTGGCCCGACAGGGTTCCCGGAATTCACCCCTCCACTTT
TRBJ1-6,NA,TRBV6-5,NA,CASSYEGNSPLHF,TGTGCCAGCAGTTACGAAGGGAATTCACCCCTCCACTTT
TRBJ2-7,NA,TRBV19,NA,CASSSQGSYEQYF,TGTGCCAGTAGTTCTCAGGGCTCCTACGAGCAGTACTTC
TRBJ2-7,few,TRBV6-5,NA,CASSYGPGPYEQYF,TGTGCCAGCAGTTACGGCCCGGGCCCCTACGAGCAGTACTTC
TRBJ2-7,NA,TRBV5-5,NA,CASLKDPIYEQYF,TGTGCCAGCTTAAAGGATCCTATCTACGAGCAGTACTTC
TRBJ1-4,NA,TRBV6-5,TRBD1,CASSITGVGEKLFF,TGTGCCAGCAGTATAACAGGGGTGGGGGAAAAACTGTTTTTT
TRBJ2-5,few,TRBV27,TRBD2,CASRDSGSRETQYF,TGTGCCAGCAGAGACAGCGGGAGCAGGGAGACCCAGTACTTC
TRBJ2-1,NA,TRBV6-5,TRBD1,CASRDRDYNEQFF,TGTGCCAGCCGGGACAGGGACTACAATGAGCAGTTCTTC
TRBJ2-1,NA,TRBV5-1,NA,CASSDRDLPYNEQFF,TGCGCCAGCAGCGACCGGGACCTACCCTACAATGAGCAGTTCTTC
TRBJ1-2,NA,TRBV29-1,TRBD1,CSVEGAAFGYTF,TGCAGCGTGGAGGGGGCGGCGTTTGGCTACACCTTC
TRBJ1-5,many,TRBV7-8,NA,CASSPSRLGELEPQHF,TGTGCCAGCAGCCCTTCGAGGCTAGGGGAGCTGGAGCCCCAGCATTTT
TRBJ1-2,NA,TRBV19,TRBD1,CASSSALQGTNYGYTF,TGTGCCAGTAGTTCCGCTCTACAGGGGACCAACTATGGCTACACCTTC
TRBJ1-6,few,TRBV25-1,TRBD1,CASRGFGTGVPPLHF,TGTGCCAGCAGGGGTTTCGGGACAGGGGTTCCACCCCTCCACTTT
TRBJ2-7,NA,TRBV20-1,NA,CSARTATEQYF,TGCAGTGCTAGAACCGCGACCGAGCAGTACTTC
TRBJ2-5,NA,TRBV5-4,NA,CASSLEDRETQYF,TGTGCCAGCAGCTTGGAAGATCGGGAGACCCAGTACTTC
TRBJ2-1,NA,TRBV27,NA,CASSLFQGSSYNEQFF,TGTGCCAGCAGTTTATTTCAGGGGAGCTCCTACAATGAGCAGTTCTTC
TRBJ2-3,NA,TRBV30,NA,CAWSRPVYQDTQYF,TGTGCCTGGAGTCGGCCAGTATATCAAGATACGCAGTATTTT
TRBJ1-5,NA,TRBV5-1,TRBD1,CASSPDRENQPQHF,TGCGCCAGCAGCCCGGACAGGGAAAATCAGCCCCAGCATTTT
TRBJ2-7,NA,TRBV18,TRBD2,CASSVASGRAGEQYF,TGTGCCAGCTCAGTCGCTAGCGGGAGGGCCGGGGAGCAGTACTTC
TRBJ2-3,NA,TRBV30,NA,CAWIPLGSWTQYF,TGTGCCTGGATCCCCCTGGGCAGTTGGACGCAGTATTTT
TRBJ2-5,few,TRBV25-1,NA,CASSQQGIETQYF,TGTGCCAGCAGTCAGCAGGGGATCGAGACCCAGTACTTC
TRBJ2-1,NA,TRBV18,NA,CASSPNRDRNEQFF,TGTGCCAGCTCACCTAACAGGGACCGGAATGAGCAGTTCTTC
TRBJ2-5,NA,TRBV7-3,NA,CASSLNSDQTQYF,TGTGCCAGCAGCTTAAATAGTGATCAGACCCAGTACTTC
TRBJ1-5,NA,TRBV4-1,TRBD1,CASSQAGRGRVSNQPQHF,TGCGCCAGCAGCCAAGCGGGGAGGGGGCGCGTGAGCAATCAGCCCCAGCATTTT
TRBJ2-1,NA,TRBV7-3,NA,CASSLKRSGAAYNEQFF,TGTGCCAGCAGCTTAAAACGCTCCGGAGCCGCGTACAATGAGCAGTTCTTC
TRBJ2-2,NA,TRBV29-1,NA,CSVDLLTGELFF,TGCAGCGTTGATCTCTTGACCGGGGAGCTGTTTTTT
TRBJ2-3,NA,TRBV14,NA,CASNRARSTDTQYF,TGTGCCAGCAACAGGGCGCGAAGCACAGATACGCAGTATTTT
TRBJ2-7,once,TRBV5-1,TRBD2,CASSPGLAGVSYEQYF,TGCGCCAGCAGTCCGGGACTAGCGGGAGTCTCCTACGAGCAGTACTTC
TRBJ1-5,once,TRBV6-5,NA,CASSTGRNQPQHF,TGTGCCAGCAGTACAGGGAGAAATCAGCCCCAGCATTTT
TRBJ2-1,NA,TRBV4-1,TRBD2,CASSQGLAGSSYNEQFF,TGCGCCAGCAGCCAGGGACTAGCGGGTAGCTCCTACAATGAGCAGTTCTTC
TRBJ1-2,NA,TRBV5-6,NA,CASSLLTQGGNYGYTF,TGTGCCAGCAGCTTGTTGACCCAGGGAGGGAACTATGGCTACACCTTC
TRBJ1-5,NA,TRBV30,NA,CAWSGGWNQPQHF,TGTGCCTGGAGTGGGGGGTGGAATCAGCCCCAGCATTTT
TRBJ2-3,NA,TRBV7-9,NA,CASSGNRDLTDTQYF,TGTGCCAGCAGCGGAAACAGGGATCTAACAGATACGCAGTATTTT
TRBJ2-4,NA,TRBV27,TRBD1,CASSPGQGRAKNIQYF,TGTGCCAGCAGTCCGGGACAGGGGAGGGCCAAAAACATTCAGTACTTC
TRBJ1-1,NA,TRBV2,NA,CASSEEGGGLHTEAFF,TGTGCCAGCAGTGAAGAGGGAGGTGGCCTTCACACTGAAGCTTTCTTT
TRBJ2-7,NA,TRBV9,NA,CASSVGGGTYEQYF,TGTGCCAGCAGCGTAGGAGGGGGAACCTACGAGCAGTACTTC
TRBJ1-1,once,TRBV5-6,TRBD1,CASSLDVTGEVMVNTEAFF,TGTGCCAGCAGCTTGGATGTGACAGGGGAAGTCATGGTGAACACTGAAGCTTTCTTT
TRBJ2-5,NA,TRBV30,NA,CAWSGFAGGGETQYF,TGTGCCTGGAGTGGCTTCGCAGGGGGAGGAGAGACCCAGTACTTC
TRBJ1-5,few,TRBV29-1,TRBD1,CSVMTGTSNQPQHF,TGCAGCGTGATGACAGGGACTAGCAATCAGCCCCAGCATTTT
TRBJ1-1,NA,TRBV30,TRBD1,CALLPGTATNTEAFF,TGTGCCTTACTCCCCGGGACAGCAACTAACACTGAAGCTTTCTTT
TRBJ2-2,many,TRBV4-1,NA,CASSPPDLFTNTGELFF,TGCGCCAGCAGCCCCCCGGACCTATTTACGAACACCGGGGAGCTGTTTTTT
TRBJ1-2,NA,TRBV6-5,NA,CASSSGADYGYTF,TGTGCCAGCAGTTCTGGTGCAGACTATGGCTACACCTTC
TRBJ2-7,few,TRBV7-8,TRBD1,CASSFVNRGHRAEQYF,TGTGCCAGCAGCTTTGTGAACAGGGGGCATCGTGCCGAGCAGTACTTC